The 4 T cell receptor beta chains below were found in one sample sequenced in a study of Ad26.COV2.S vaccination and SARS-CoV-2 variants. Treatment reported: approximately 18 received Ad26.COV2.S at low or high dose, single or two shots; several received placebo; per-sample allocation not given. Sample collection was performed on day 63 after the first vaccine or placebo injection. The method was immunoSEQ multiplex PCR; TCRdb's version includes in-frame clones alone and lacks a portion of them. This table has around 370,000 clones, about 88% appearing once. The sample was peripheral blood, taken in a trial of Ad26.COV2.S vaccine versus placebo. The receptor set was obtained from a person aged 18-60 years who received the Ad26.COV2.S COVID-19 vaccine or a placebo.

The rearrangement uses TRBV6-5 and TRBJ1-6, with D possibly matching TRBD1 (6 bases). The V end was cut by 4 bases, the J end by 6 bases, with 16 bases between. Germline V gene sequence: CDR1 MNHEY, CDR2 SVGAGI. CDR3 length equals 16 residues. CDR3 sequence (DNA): TGTGCCAGCAGTTCAGCGACAGGCCGGAGTAATTCACCCCTCCACTTT. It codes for CASSSATGRSNSPLHF.

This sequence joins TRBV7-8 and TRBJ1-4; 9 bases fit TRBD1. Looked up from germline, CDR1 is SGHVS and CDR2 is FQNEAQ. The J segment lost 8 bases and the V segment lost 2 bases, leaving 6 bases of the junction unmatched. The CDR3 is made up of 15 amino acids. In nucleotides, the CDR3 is TGTGCCAGCAGCTTAAGAACAGGGGGCTGGGAAAAACTGTTTTTT. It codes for CASSLRTGGWEKLFF.

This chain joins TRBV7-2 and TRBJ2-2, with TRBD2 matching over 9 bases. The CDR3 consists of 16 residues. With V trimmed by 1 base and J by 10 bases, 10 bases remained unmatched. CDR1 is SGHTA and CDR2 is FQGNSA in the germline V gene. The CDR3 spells CASSLVSGGVSAELFF. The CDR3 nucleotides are TGTGCCAGCAGCTTAGTTAGCGGGGGAGTATCCGCGGAGCTGTTTTTT.

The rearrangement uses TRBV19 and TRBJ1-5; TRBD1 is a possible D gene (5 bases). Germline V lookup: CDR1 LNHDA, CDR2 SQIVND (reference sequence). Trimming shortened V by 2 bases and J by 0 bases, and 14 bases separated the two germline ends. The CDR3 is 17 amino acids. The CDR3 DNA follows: TGTGCCAGTAGTATATGGGGCGGTGGTTATAGCAATCAGCCCCAGCATTTT. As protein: CASSIWGGGYSNQPQHF.